The clone carrying this T cell receptor (beta chain) was seen only a few times. The CDR3 has 17 residues. Germline-derived CDR1 and CDR2 are KGHSH and LQKENI. Trimming removed 3 bases from V and 5 bases from J; junction bases left unmatched: 8. Study processing details: Reference gene primers were amplified, and this amplification served to estimate nucleated cell counts. Data came from immunoSEQ multiplex PCR; TCRdb stores just in-frame clones and leaves some out. D and trimming come from the DNA, and the V and J calls and clone size come from that table. The sample carries approximately 300,000 clones, more than 80% recorded once. These data originate in a study of blood T cell repertoires in COVID-19.

Source material: peripheral blood. The origin of this receptor is a man aged 18 to 30 who had recovered from COVID-19. The V call is TRBV18, the J call TRBJ1-5; TRBD1 agrees at 12 bases. CDR3 sequence reads: CASSPQGQGAIYQPQHF. The CDR3 coding sequence is TGTGCCAGCTCACCCCAGGGACAGGGGGCCATCTATCAGCCCCAGCATTTT.